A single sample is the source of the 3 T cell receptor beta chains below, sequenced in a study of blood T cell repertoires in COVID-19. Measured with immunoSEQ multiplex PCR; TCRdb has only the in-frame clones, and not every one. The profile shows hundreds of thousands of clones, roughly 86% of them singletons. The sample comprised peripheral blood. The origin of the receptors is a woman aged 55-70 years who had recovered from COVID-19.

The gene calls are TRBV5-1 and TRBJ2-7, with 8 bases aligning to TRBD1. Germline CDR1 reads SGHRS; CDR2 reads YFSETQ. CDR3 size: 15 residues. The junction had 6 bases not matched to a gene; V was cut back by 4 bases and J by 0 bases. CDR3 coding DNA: TGCGCCAGCAGCGCACAGGGGGGTCTCTCCTACGAGCAGTACTTC. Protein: CASSAQGGLSYEQYF. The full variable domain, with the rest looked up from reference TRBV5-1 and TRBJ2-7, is KAGVTQTPRYLIKTRGQQVTLSCSPISGHRSVSWYQQTPGQGLQFLFEYFSETQRNKGNFPGRFSGRQFSNSRSEMNVSTLELGDSALYLCASSAQGGLSYEQYFGPGTRLTVT.

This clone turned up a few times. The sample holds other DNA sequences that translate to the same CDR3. CDR3 region: CASSLSGNTEAFF. Written as DNA, the CDR3 is TGTGCCAGCAGCTTATCCGGGAACACTGAAGCTTTCTTT. The chain carries TRBV7-3 and TRBJ1-1; the D is unclear. This CDR3 has 13 amino acids. Germline V gene data show CDR1 as SGHTA and CDR2 as FQGTGA. V lost 2 bases to trimming and J lost 1 base, with 5 bases between them.

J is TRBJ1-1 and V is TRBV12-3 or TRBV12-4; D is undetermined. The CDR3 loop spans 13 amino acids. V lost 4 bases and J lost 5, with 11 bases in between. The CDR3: CASSSSGWTEAFF. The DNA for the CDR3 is TGTGCCAGCAGTTCTTCCGGGTGGACTGAAGCTTTCTTT.